The 13 T cell receptor beta chains below all came from one sample that was sequenced in a study of blood T cell repertoires in COVID-19. Assay: immunoSEQ multiplex PCR; the TCRdb copy retains only in-frame clones and omits some. The data contain approximately 220,000 clones, less than 90% of them singletons. Sequencing input: peripheral blood. These receptor sequences come from a woman between 45 and 65 years old with acute or convalescent COVID-19.

Concerning this clone: Other DNA sequences in the same sample also yield this CDR3. The CDR3 loop reads CASSAGTANSPLHF. The CDR3 DNA reads as TGTGCCAGCAGCGCCGGGACAGCTAATTCACCCCTCCACTTT. V and J are TRBV9 and TRBJ1-6, with 7 bases matching TRBD1. The CDR3 extends over 14 amino acids. J was trimmed by 6 bases and V by 3 bases; bases with no gene match: 3. Germline assignment: CDR1 SGDLS and CDR2 YYNGEE. Looking up the rest from reference TRBV9 and TRBJ1-6 gives the full variable domain: DSGVTQTPKHLITATGQRVTLRCSPRSGDLSVYWYQQSLDQGLQFLIQYYNGEERAKGNILERFSAQQFPDLHSELNLSSLELGDSALYFCASSAGTANSPLHFGNGTRLTVT.

The V gene is TRBV2, the J gene TRBJ2-1; 9 bases match TRBD2. This CDR3 comprises 16 residues. Germline trimming cut 4 bases from V and 4 bases from J; bases unmatched to any gene: 8. Germline loops: CDR1 SNHLY, CDR2 FYNNEI. CDR3 in amino acids: CASSVTAGGKYNEQFF. In DNA form, the CDR3 reads TGTGCCAGCAGTGTGACGGCGGGGGGGAAATACAATGAGCAGTTCTTC.

In this sample, this clone turned up once. V gene TRBV18 combines with J gene TRBJ2-7; TRBD1 aligns across 9 bases. The V gene end was trimmed by 4 bases and the J gene end by 4 bases; junction bases not matched to a gene: 8. The CDR3 is 15 amino acids. Germline CDR1 is KGHSH and CDR2 is LQKENI. The CDR3 reads CASSRSGTGIYEQYF. The DNA for the CDR3 is TGTGCCAGCTCACGAAGCGGGACAGGGATATACGAGCAGTACTTC.

This clone occurred a few times. The J gene is TRBJ1-1, the V gene TRBV11-3, with D unresolved. The CDR3 length is 14 residues. The ends were cut back, 5 bases at V and 2 bases at J, with 12 bases in the middle. Germline loops: CDR1 SGHNT, CDR2 YENEEA. The CDR3 region is CASSASADNTEAFF. As DNA, the CDR3 is TGTGCCAGCAGCGCCTCGGCGGATAACACTGAAGCTTTCTTT.

This sequence joins TRBV6-5 and TRBJ1-1, with no clear D. This CDR3 comprises 14 residues. V lost 7 bases and J 5 bases, leaving 17 bases between the germline ends. From germline, CDR1 is MNHEY and CDR2 SVGAGI. CDR3 amino acids: CASTRGWTRTEAFF. For the CDR3, the DNA is TGTGCCAGCACTAGAGGGTGGACTCGGACTGAAGCTTTCTTT.

The chain has TRBV19 and TRBJ2-2; TRBD1 matches at 7 bases. The J segment lost 0 bases and the V segment lost 2 bases, leaving 6 bases of the junction unmatched. This CDR3 comprises 17 residues. Per the germline V gene, CDR1 is LNHDA and CDR2 is SQIVND (reference sequence). CDR3 sequence reads: CASSIMRQGANTGELFF. The CDR3 DNA reads TGTGCCAGTAGTATAATGAGGCAGGGGGCGAACACCGGGGAGCTGTTTTTT.

The chain recombines TRBV7-6 with TRBJ2-3, with D perhaps TRBD2 (6 bases). The ends were cut back, 2 bases at V and 2 bases at J, with 14 bases in the middle. This CDR3 is 16 amino acids long. CDR1 is SGHVS, CDR2 FNYEAQ, per germline. CDR3 residues: CASSLSSAGTTDTQYF. CDR3 DNA: TGTGCCAGCAGCTTAAGTTCCGCGGGGACCACAGATACGCAGTATTTT.

The chain joins TRBV7-2 to TRBJ2-3, with D uncertain. This CDR3 is 14 amino acids long. Germline V CDR1 and CDR2: SGHTA, FQGNSA. V lost 2 bases and J lost 1, with 7 bases in between. The CDR3 DNA follows: TGTGCCAGCAGCTTAATTCCGGGCACAGATACGCAGTATTTT. This codes for CASSLIPGTDTQYF. Filled out from reference TRBV7-2 and TRBJ2-3, the complete variable domain reads GAGVSQSPSNKVTEKGKDVELRCDPISGHTALYWYRQSLGQGLEFLIYFQGNSAPDKSGLPSDRFSAERTGGSVSTLTIQRTQQEDSAVYLCASSLIPGTDTQYFGPGTRLTVL.

Written as DNA, the CDR3 is TGTGCCAGCGAAGACAGGGGAGGCTATGGCTACACCTTC. It codes for CASEDRGGYGYTF. The chain has TRBV12-3 or TRBV12-4 and TRBJ1-2; 8 nucleotides line up with TRBD1. The CDR3 has 13 amino acids. The V segment lost 8 bases and the J segment 4 bases; nucleotides outside the gene matches: 6.

This sequence joins TRBV24-1 and TRBJ1-2; D possibly corresponds to TRBD1 (6 bases). The CDR3 loop spans 15 amino acids. V was pared by 4 bases and J by 2 bases, with 13 bases between. The germline CDR1 and CDR2 sequences are KGHDR and SFDVKD. The CDR3 nucleotides read TGTGCCACCAGTGACACGGACAGTCTCAACTATGGCTACACCTTC. This codes for CATSDTDSLNYGYTF.

The chain couples TRBV19 to TRBJ1-4; 9 bases line up with TRBD1. The junction had 4 bases not matched to a gene; V was cut back by 2 bases and J by 0 bases. This CDR3 contains 17 residues. The germline CDR1 and CDR2 sequences are LNHDA and SQIVND (reference sequence). CDR3 sequence reads: CASSIMGQGATNEKLFF. CDR3 bases: TGTGCCAGTAGTATAATGGGACAGGGTGCAACTAATGAAAAACTGTTTTTT.

V usage is TRBV4-3 and J usage is TRBJ1-1, with TRBD1 matching over 7 bases. The J segment lost 3 bases and the V segment lost 1 base, leaving 8 bases of the junction unmatched. The CDR3 totals 16 residues. Germline-derived CDR1 and CDR2 are LGHNA and YSLEER. The CDR3, as DNA: TGCGCCAGCAGCCAAGGGGGCCCCGACAGGGACACTGAAGCTTTCTTT. Residues: CASSQGGPDRDTEAFF.

This clone was detected once. The chain carries TRBV4-1 and TRBJ1-1, with TRBD1 as a possible D gene (5 bases). CDR1 and CDR2 from the germline V gene are MGHRA and YSYEKL. Between the trimmed V and J ends, which lost 0 bases and 5 bases, there was a span of 19 bases. CDR3 size: 17 residues. CDR3 coding DNA: TGCGCCAGCAGCCAAGAACCCCAGGGCGCCGGTAGAACTGAAGCTTTCTTT. Its protein product is CASSQEPQGAGRTEAFF.